What follows is one T cell receptor (beta chain) and its context. This specimen comes from a study of blood T cell repertoires in COVID-19. Across the study: Samples of COVID-19 (acute and convalescent) were obtained from the United States, Italy and Spain. Sources were T cells, B-cell-depleted T cells, or PBMCs; the material itself was cDNA or gDNA.

In the authors' methods: Nucleated cell counts were estimated from reference gene primer amplification. Only in-frame clones appear in the TCRdb table, and some are missing; sequencing was by immunoSEQ multiplex PCR. The V and J calls and clone size are taken from that table; D and trimming were inferred from the DNA. Among 180,000 or so clones listed, about 85% were seen once. Input material: peripheral blood. The sequence was collected from a man in his sixties who had recovered from COVID-19.

The CDR3: CASSLVGSTGYTF. Written as DNA, the CDR3 is TGTGCCAGCAGCTTGGTGGGGAGTACGGGCTACACCTTC. This chain joins TRBV7-2 and TRBJ1-2; D gene uncertain. CDR1 and CDR2 (germline): SGHTA, FQGNSA. CDR3 length equals 13 residues. Trimming pared 3 bases from V and 8 bases from J, leaving 13 bases between.